One sample yielded the 4 T cell receptor beta chains listed below, sequenced in a study of blood T cell repertoires in COVID-19. Assay: immunoSEQ multiplex PCR; the TCRdb copy retains only in-frame clones and omits some. Of some 57,000 clones listed, 65% to 90% are singletons. Sequencing input: peripheral blood. The origin of the receptors is a human donor in a cohort sampled during active COVID-19.

V gene TRBV6-5 combines with J gene TRBJ2-6; D not resolved. CDR3 length: 12 residues. With 8 bases removed from V and 4 bases from J, the gap between germline ends came to 6 bases. Germline V CDR1 and CDR2: MNHEY, SVGAGI. The CDR3 is CASRAGANVLTF. The CDR3 DNA is TGTGCCAGCCGCGCAGGGGCCAACGTCCTGACTTTC.

This rearrangement joins TRBV5-1 to TRBJ2-7, with 11 nucleotides matching TRBD2. Germline V CDR1 and CDR2: SGHRS, YFSETQ. The CDR3 sequence is 16 residues long. Trimming at V came to 1 base and at J to 2 bases, leaving 5 bases not matched to a gene. CDR3 region: CASSLPLAGGAYEQYF. CDR3 DNA sequence: TGCGCCAGCAGCTTGCCCCTAGCGGGAGGTGCCTACGAGCAGTACTTC.

The V call is TRBV3-1 (or the pseudogene TRBV3-2), the J call TRBJ1-1; no clear D gene. The CDR3 extends over 13 amino acids. Trimming took off 5 bases at V and 1 base at J, with 8 bases between the two ends. Germline V gene lookup returns CDR1 LGHDT and CDR2 YNNKEL (reference sequence). CDR3 region: CASSSTPNTEAFF. DNA of the CDR3: TGTGCCAGCAGCTCCACACCGAACACTGAAGCTTTCTTT.

This chain links TRBV7-2 with TRBJ1-1, with D maybe TRBD1 (6 bases). The CDR3 contains 15 residues. V was cut by 1 base and J by 2 bases, with 11 bases left in between. CDR1 SGHTA and CDR2 FQGNSA come from the germline V gene. CDR3: CASSLGQAINTEAFF. Written as DNA, the CDR3 is TGTGCCAGCAGCTTAGGACAGGCGATAAACACTGAAGCTTTCTTT. Together with reference TRBV7-2 and TRBJ1-1, the CDR3 gives the full variable domain: GAGVSQSPSNKVTEKGKDVELRCDPISGHTALYWYRQSLGQGLEFLIYFQGNSAPDKSGLPSDRFSAERTGGSVSTLTIQRTQQEDSAVYLCASSLGQAINTEAFFGQGTRLTVV.